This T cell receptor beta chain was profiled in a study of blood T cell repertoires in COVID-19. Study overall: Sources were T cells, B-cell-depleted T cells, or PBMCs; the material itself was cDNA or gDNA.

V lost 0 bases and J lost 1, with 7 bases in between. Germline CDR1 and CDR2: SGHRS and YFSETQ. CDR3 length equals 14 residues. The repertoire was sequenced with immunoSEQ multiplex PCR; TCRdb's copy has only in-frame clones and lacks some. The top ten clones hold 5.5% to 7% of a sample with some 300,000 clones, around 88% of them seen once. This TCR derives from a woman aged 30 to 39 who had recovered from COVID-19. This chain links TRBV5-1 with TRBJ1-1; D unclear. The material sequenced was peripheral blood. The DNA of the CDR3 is TGCGCCAGCAGCTTGGACAGACAGAACACTGAAGCTTTCTTT. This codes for CASSLDRQNTEAFF.